These 14 T cell receptor beta chains were sequenced from one sample in a study of T cell changes during pregnancy in multiple sclerosis. Repertoires were generated with immunoSEQ multiplex PCR, while TCRdb's copy carries only in-frame clones and drops some. The table shows over 90,000 clones, with 75% to 95% occurring only once. The material sequenced was peripheral blood, taken in the second trimester of pregnancy. The receptors stem from a female donor in good health, enrolled as a control in a pregnancy study.

The chain links TRBV14 to TRBJ1-2, with D tentatively TRBD1 (6 bases). The CDR3 totals 14 residues. V lost 4 bases and J lost 8, with 17 bases in between. Germline loops: CDR1 SGHDN, CDR2 FVKESK. CDR3 amino acids: CASSRHRESGGYTF. DNA of the CDR3: TGTGCCAGCAGCCGTCACAGGGAATCTGGAGGCTACACCTTC.

This chain links TRBV6-5 with TRBJ2-7; 7 bases match TRBD1. Trimming took 5 bases from V and 2 from J; bases not matched to a gene: 6. The CDR3 covers 14 residues. From germline, CDR1 is MNHEY and CDR2 SVGAGI. The CDR3 loop is CASSRGTVAYEQYF. The CDR3 nucleotides are TGTGCCAGCAGTCGTGGGACAGTGGCCTACGAGCAGTACTTC.

This chain links TRBV9 with TRBJ2-4, with 8 bases fitting TRBD1. V shed 3 bases and J 0 bases; nucleotides not matched to a gene: 5. The CDR3 runs 16 residues. Per germline, CDR1 SGDLS and CDR2 YYNGEE. This chain's CDR3 is CASSGTGNLAKNIQYF. The CDR3 DNA reads as TGTGCCAGCAGCGGGACAGGGAACCTAGCCAAAAACATTCAGTACTTC.

The chain joins TRBV28 to TRBJ1-2; D is possibly TRBD1 (6 bases). The V end was cut by 5 bases, the J end by 0 bases, with 10 bases between. The germline gives CDR1 MDHEN, CDR2 SYDVKM. The CDR3 contains 14 residues. The CDR3 protein is CASSTGISNYGYTF. CDR3 coding DNA: TGTGCCAGCAGTACAGGGATTTCTAACTATGGCTACACCTTC.

The chain carries TRBV5-1 and TRBJ1-4; TRBD1 aligns across 10 bases. The CDR3 has 15 amino acids. Germline V lookup: CDR1 SGHRS, CDR2 YFSETQ. Losses at the gene ends were 0 bases for V and 8 bases for J; bases not matched to a gene: 4. The CDR3 sequence: CASSLAGTGEEKLFF. The CDR3 nucleotides read TGCGCCAGCAGCTTGGCTGGGACAGGGGAAGAAAAACTGTTTTTT.

The chain is built from TRBV5-1 and TRBJ1-2; tentatively, D is TRBD1 (5 bases). The CDR3 extends over 14 amino acids. Trimming stripped 0 bases from V and 6 bases from J, with 12 bases between. Germline values: CDR1 SGHRS, CDR2 YFSETQ. DNA for the CDR3: TGCGCCAGCAGCTTGGGAGCCGGGGGAGATGGCTACACCTTC. This gives the protein CASSLGAGGDGYTF.

This clone was recorded a few times. The chain employs TRBV27 and TRBJ2-3; 10 bases line up with TRBD1. Germline values: CDR1 MNHEY, CDR2 SMNVEV (reference sequence). Trimming took 6 bases from V and 8 from J; bases not matched to a gene: 11. The CDR3 sequence is 15 residues long. The CDR3: CASRVGTGDMGTQYF. For the CDR3, the DNA is TGTGCCAGCAGGGTCGGGACAGGGGATATGGGTACGCAGTATTTT.

The CDR3 DNA follows: TGCGCCAGCAGCTCGCAGGACTACGCAGGGACAGATACGCAGTATTTT. Amino acids: CASSSQDYAGTDTQYF. The J gene is TRBJ2-3, the V gene TRBV5-1, with D perhaps matching TRBD2 (6 bases). Trimming stripped 3 bases from V and 3 bases from J, with 17 bases between. The germline CDR1 and CDR2 sequences are SGHRS and YFSETQ. CDR3 size: 16 residues.

The genes are TRBV5-1 and TRBJ1-4, with D hard to call. This CDR3 is 14 amino acids long. Germline loops: CDR1 SGHRS, CDR2 YFSETQ. V dropped 4 bases and J dropped 7 bases, with 14 bases sitting between them. CDR3 sequence (DNA): TGCGCCAGCAGCCTGGCGGTGTTTGGTGAAAAACTGTTTTTT. This codes for CASSLAVFGEKLFF.

The rearrangement uses TRBV7-2 and TRBJ1-5; D gene ambiguous. The germline V gene has CDR1 SGHTA and CDR2 FQGNSA. The CDR3 is 15 amino acids. Trimming cost V 0 bases and J 10 bases, with 16 bases left between them. The CDR3 loop is CASSLAGRQVNPQHF. The CDR3 DNA reads TGTGCCAGCAGCTTAGCGGGCAGGCAGGTCAATCCCCAGCATTTT.

The chain employs TRBV10-3 and TRBJ2-7; D remains unclear. Looked up from germline, CDR1 is ENHRY and CDR2 is SYGVKD. The CDR3 spans 14 residues. The V end lost 0 bases, the J end lost 2 bases, and 8 bases lay between the germline ends. The CDR3 nucleotides are TGTGCCATCAGTGAGTCGAGCATTACCTACGAGCAGTACTTC. This gives the protein CAISESSITYEQYF.

The chain joins TRBV4-1 to TRBJ1-1, with D possibly being TRBD1 (5 bases). CDR3 size: 12 residues. Trimming left V 4 bases short and J 10 bases short, with 13 bases between. Germline V gene sequence: CDR1 MGHRA, CDR2 YSYEKL. This chain's CDR3 is CASSRGGMVAFF. CDR3 nucleotide sequence: TGCGCCAGCAGCCGCGGGGGGATGGTAGCTTTCTTT.

V and J are TRBV28 and TRBJ2-3, with D tentatively TRBD1 (5 bases). This CDR3 region has 16 residues. V was cut by 6 bases and J by 0 bases, with 16 bases left in between. Per germline, CDR1 MDHEN and CDR2 SYDVKM. DNA for the CDR3: TGTGCCAGCAGGTATACAGGACGTACTAGCACAGATACGCAGTATTTT. Translated: CASRYTGRTSTDTQYF.

The J gene is TRBJ1-2, the V gene TRBV7-2, with D unresolved. The CDR3 contains 13 residues. V was shortened by 0 bases and J by 7 bases, with 9 bases between the two germline ends. CDR1 is SGHTA and CDR2 is FQGNSA in the germline V gene. CDR3 sequence (DNA): TGTGCCAGCAGCTTAGCTGGGCCGGCTGGCTACACCTTC. Translating gives CASSLAGPAGYTF.